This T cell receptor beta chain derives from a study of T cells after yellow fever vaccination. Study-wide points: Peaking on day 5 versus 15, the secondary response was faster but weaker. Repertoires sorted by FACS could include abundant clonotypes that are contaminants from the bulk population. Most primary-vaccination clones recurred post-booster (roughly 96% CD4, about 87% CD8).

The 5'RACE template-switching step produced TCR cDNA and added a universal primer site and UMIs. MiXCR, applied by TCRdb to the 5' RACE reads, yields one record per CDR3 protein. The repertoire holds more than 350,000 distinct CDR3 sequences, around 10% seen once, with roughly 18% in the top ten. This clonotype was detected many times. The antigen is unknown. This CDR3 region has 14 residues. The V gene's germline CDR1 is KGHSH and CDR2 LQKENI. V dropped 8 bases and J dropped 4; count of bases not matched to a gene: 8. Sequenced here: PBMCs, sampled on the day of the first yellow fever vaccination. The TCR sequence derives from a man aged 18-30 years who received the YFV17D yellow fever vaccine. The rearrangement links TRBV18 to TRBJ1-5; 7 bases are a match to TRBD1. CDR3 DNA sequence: TGTGCCAGCAGTCCACAGGGGTCTAATCAGCCCCAGCATTTT. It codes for CASSPQGSNQPQHF.